The source of this TCR beta chain is a study of T cell responses to AZD1222 COVID-19 vaccine. General study findings and limits: With two AZD1222 doses given, Spike-specific TCR breadth and depth both rose. Repertoire collection took place solely once the T cell response had peaked.

This CDR3 region has 14 residues. The V gene's germline CDR1 is SGHTA and CDR2 FQGNSA. V gave up 6 bases and J gave up 5 bases; unmatched junction bases: 6. About this clone itself: Its specificity is unknown.

The assay was immunoSEQ multiplex PCR, and TCRdb's table has in-frame clones only and misses some. The table records around 220,000 clones, roughly 94% of them present only once. The rearrangement uses TRBV7-2 and TRBJ2-5; 10 nucleotides match TRBD2. The specimen was peripheral blood, collected 28 days after the second dose of the MenACWY control vaccine. This clonotype was obtained from an adult who received the MenACWY meningococcal vaccine as a control. In DNA form, the CDR3 reads TGTGCCAGCAGTCCTCTAGCGGGGGTTGAGACCCAGTACTTC. It yields the protein CASSPLAGVETQYF.